This TCR beta chain was observed in a study of T cell responses to AZD1222 COVID-19 vaccine. The protocol was immunoSEQ multiplex PCR, while the TCRdb copy is restricted to in-frame clones and leaves out a portion. The sample lists tens of thousands of clones; approximately 90% were seen once. V dropped 3 bases and J dropped 7; count of bases not matched to a gene: 3. Germline values: CDR1 GTSNPN, CDR2 SVGIG (reference sequence). The CDR3 covers 12 residues. The sample was peripheral blood, taken 28 days after the second AZD1222 dose. The chain links TRBV30 to TRBJ1-2, with 9 positions matching TRBD1. This receptor was taken from an adult who received the AZD1222 COVID-19 vaccine. Written as DNA, the CDR3 is TGTGCCTGGAGCGGGACAGGGTTTGGCTACACCTTC. Residues: CAWSGTGFGYTF.